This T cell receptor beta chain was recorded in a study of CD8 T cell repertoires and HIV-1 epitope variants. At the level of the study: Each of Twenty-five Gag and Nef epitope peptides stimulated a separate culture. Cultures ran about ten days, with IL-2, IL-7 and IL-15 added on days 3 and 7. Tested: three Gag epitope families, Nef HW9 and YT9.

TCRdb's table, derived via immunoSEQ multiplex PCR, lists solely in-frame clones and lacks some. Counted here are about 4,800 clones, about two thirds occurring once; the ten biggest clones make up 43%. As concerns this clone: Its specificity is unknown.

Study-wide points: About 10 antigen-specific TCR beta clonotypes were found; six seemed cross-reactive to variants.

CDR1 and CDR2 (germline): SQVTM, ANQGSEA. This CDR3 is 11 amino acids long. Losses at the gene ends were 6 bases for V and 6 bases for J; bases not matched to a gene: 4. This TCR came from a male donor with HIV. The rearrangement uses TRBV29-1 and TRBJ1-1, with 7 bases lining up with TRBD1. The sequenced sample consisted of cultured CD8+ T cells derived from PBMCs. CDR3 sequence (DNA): TGCAGCGTCTGGACAGGAGCTGAAGCTTTCTTT. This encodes CSVWTGAEAFF.